The 6 T cell receptor beta chains listed next were all sequenced from one sample in a study of human thymus T cells. Profiled with immunoSEQ multiplex PCR; TCRdb holds only in-frame clones, not every one. Of 40,000 to 45,000 clones detected, 94% appear once; the ten largest clones hold 0.095% to 0.15%. Sequencing was performed on blood. The receptors shown here come from a boy younger than two with a congenital heart defect but otherwise immunologically healthy.

The chain links TRBV6-1 to TRBJ1-4; D unclear. The CDR3 spans 11 residues. CDR1 is MNHNS and CDR2 is SASEGT in the germline V gene. The V end was cut by 6 bases, the J end by 4 bases, with 3 bases between. The CDR3 DNA is TGTGCCAGCAGGGATAATGAAAAACTGTTTTTT. Protein product: CASRDNEKLFF.

Here the CDR3 reads CASMRNEQYF. For the CDR3, the DNA is TGTGCCAGCATGAGGAACGAGCAGTACTTC. V usage is TRBV6-1 and J usage is TRBJ2-7, with unresolved D. The ends were cut back, 7 bases at V and 5 bases at J, with 6 bases in the middle. In germline, CDR1 is MNHNS, CDR2 SASEGT. The CDR3 runs to 10 residues.

The chain has TRBV7-2 and TRBJ2-7, with D perhaps matching TRBD1 (6 bases). Germline V CDR1 and CDR2: SGHTA, FQGNSA. The CDR3 has 15 amino acids. Trimming stripped 4 bases from V and 7 bases from J, with 20 bases between. The CDR3 reads CASSSLPSGEREQYF. For the CDR3, the DNA is TGTGCCAGCAGCTCCCTCCCTTCAGGGGAGCGGGAGCAGTACTTC.

The CDR3 region is CASCRDSLTEAFF. As DNA, the CDR3 is TGTGCCAGCTGCAGGGACAGCCTCACTGAAGCTTTCTTT. The chain employs TRBV28 and TRBJ1-1; 7 bases fit TRBD1. There are 13 residues in the CDR3. Germline V gene sequence: CDR1 MDHEN, CDR2 SYDVKM. V lost 8 bases and J lost 4; bases outside the gene matches: 7.

The V call is TRBV28, the J call TRBJ1-1; 8 nucleotides match TRBD1. In germline, CDR1 is MDHEN, CDR2 SYDVKM. This CDR3 spans 16 amino acids. J was trimmed by 6 bases and V by 5 bases; bases with no gene match: 14. CDR3 DNA sequence: TGTGCCAGCAGTCGTTGGACAGGGTCGGGGGACGCTGAAGCTTTCTTT. It yields the protein CASSRWTGSGDAEAFF.

J is TRBJ1-1 and V is TRBV9; 7 nucleotides match TRBD1. After removal of 0 bases from V and 3 bases from J, the junction contained 5 bases not matched to a gene. CDR1 and CDR2 from the germline V gene are SGDLS and YYNGEE. This CDR3 spans 15 amino acids. The CDR3 DNA reads TGTGCCAGCAGCGTAGACGACAGGGAGGACACTGAAGCTTTCTTT. It specifies CASSVDDREDTEAFF. The full variable domain, in which reference TRBV9 and TRBJ1-1 provide the parts outside the CDR3, is DSGVTQTPKHLITATGQRVTLRCSPRSGDLSVYWYQQSLDQGLQFLIQYYNGEERAKGNILERFSAQQFPDLHSELNLSSLELGDSALYFCASSVDDREDTEAFFGQGTRLTVV.